Listed here is a single T cell receptor (beta chain). What it recognizes is unknown. The record originates from a study of cytomegalovirus exposure and HLA in healthy donors. Study observations and caveats: A missense DCLRE1C variant was associated with V- and J-gene trimming of TCR beta chains in a later analysis, and an independent cohort replicated the association.

J lost 3 bases, V lost 1 base, and 5 bases had no gene match. In germline, CDR1 is LGHNA, CDR2 YSLEER. The CDR3 has 16 residues. Vbeta (60) and Jbeta (13) primers were used in the PCR. Assay used: immunoSEQ multiplex PCR; TCRdb lists only in-frame clones, some missing. Among 200,000 to 250,000 clones, more than 60% were seen once, and the ten largest hold 2.5% to 3.5%. The rearrangement links TRBV4-3 to TRBJ2-3; TRBD2 matches at 9 bases. The receptor comes from a woman aged 60-70 years in good health and CMV-seropositive. The sample consisted of PBMCs. The CDR3 DNA reads TGCGCCAGCAGCCAAGCGGGACTAGCTAAAACAGATACGCAGTATTTT. Translation: CASSQAGLAKTDTQYF.